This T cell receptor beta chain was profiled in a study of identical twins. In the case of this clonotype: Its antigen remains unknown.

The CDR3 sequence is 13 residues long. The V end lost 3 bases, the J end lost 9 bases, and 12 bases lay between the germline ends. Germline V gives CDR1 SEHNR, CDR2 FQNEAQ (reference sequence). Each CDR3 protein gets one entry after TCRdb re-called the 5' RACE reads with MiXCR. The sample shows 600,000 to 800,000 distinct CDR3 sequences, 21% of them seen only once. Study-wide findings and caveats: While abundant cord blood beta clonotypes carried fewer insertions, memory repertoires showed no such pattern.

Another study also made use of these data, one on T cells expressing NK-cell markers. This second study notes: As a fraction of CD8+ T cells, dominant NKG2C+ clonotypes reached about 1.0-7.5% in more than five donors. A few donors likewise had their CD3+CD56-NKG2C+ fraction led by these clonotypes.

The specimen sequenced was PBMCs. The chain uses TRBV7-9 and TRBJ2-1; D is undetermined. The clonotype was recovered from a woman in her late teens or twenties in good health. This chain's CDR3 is CASSLGALLEQFF. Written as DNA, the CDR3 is TGTGCCAGCAGCTTGGGTGCCCTGCTTGAGCAGTTCTTC.